The 20 T cell receptor beta chains reported below all come from one sample, sequenced in a study of blood T cell repertoires in COVID-19. Profiled with immunoSEQ multiplex PCR; TCRdb holds only in-frame clones, not every one. The sample contains about 76,000 clones, 70% to 80% of which appear only once. Sequencing used peripheral blood. Receptor source: a man in his 70s with acute or convalescent COVID-19.

The rearrangement links TRBV18 to TRBJ1-1, with a possible D match to TRBD1 (5 bases). Germline CDR1 reads KGHSH; CDR2 reads LQKENI. There are 16 residues in the CDR3. Trimming removed 3 bases from V and 4 bases from J, with 18 bases in between. The CDR3 DNA follows: TGTGCCAGCTCACCGATGGGGGGAGCCGAGAGCACTGAAGCTTTCTTT. It is translated as CASSPMGGAESTEAFF. The full variable domain, rest sourced from reference TRBV18 and TRBJ1-1, is NAGVMQNPRHLVRRRGQEARLRCSPMKGHSHVYWYRQLPEEGLKFMVYLQKENIIDESGMPKERFSAEFPKEGPSILRIQQVVRGDSAAYFCASSPMGGAESTEAFFGQGTRLTVV.

J is TRBJ1-1 and V is TRBV2, with D possibly TRBD1 on 5 matching bases. Between the trimmed V and J ends, which lost 7 bases and 1 base, there was a span of 10 bases. CDR3 size: 13 residues. CDR1 and CDR2 from the germline V gene are SNHLY and FYNNEI. This CDR3 is CASTSDRNTEAFF. DNA for the CDR3: TGTGCCAGCACCTCCGACAGGAACACTGAAGCTTTCTTT. Looking up the rest from reference TRBV2 and TRBJ1-1 gives the full variable domain: EPEVTQTPSHQVTQMGQEVILRCVPISNHLYFYWYRQILGQKVEFLVSFYNNEISEKSEIFDDQFSVERPDGSNFTLKIRSTKLEDSAMYFCASTSDRNTEAFFGQGTRLTVV.

In nucleotides, the CDR3 is TGCGCCAGCAGTCCGGACACCGGAGGGCCAGATACGCAGTATTTT. Protein: CASSPDTGGPDTQYF. The chain recombines TRBV5-1 with TRBJ2-3, with TRBD2 as a possible D gene (6 bases). CDR3 size: 15 residues. Germline V lookup: CDR1 SGHRS, CDR2 YFSETQ. V lost 5 bases, J lost 4 bases, and 17 bases lay in between.

The chain carries TRBV9 and TRBJ2-2, with D possibly TRBD1 on 5 matching bases. The CDR3 is 15 residues long. Germline lookup yields CDR1 SGDLS and CDR2 YYNGEE. Trimming took 4 bases from V and 0 from J, leaving 10 bases between them. The CDR3 DNA reads TGTGCCAGCAGCCGACAGCCCTCGAACACCGGGGAGCTGTTTTTT. As protein: CASSRQPSNTGELFF.

The chain links TRBV27 to TRBJ1-4; maybe TRBD1 (6 bases). V lost 3 bases and J lost 0, with 8 bases in between. The germline V gene encodes CDR1 MNHEY and CDR2 SMNVEV (reference sequence). The CDR3 has 15 amino acids. The CDR3 region is CASSFTGTTNEKLFF. The CDR3 DNA reads TGTGCCAGCAGTTTTACAGGGACAACTAATGAAAAACTGTTTTTT.

The chain uses TRBV7-9 and TRBJ2-2; 7 positions agree with TRBD1. J gave up 0 bases and V 4 bases, and 8 bases lay outside the gene matches. Germline assignment: CDR1 SEHNR and CDR2 FQNEAQ (reference sequence). This CDR3 region has 17 residues. The CDR3 reads CASSSPRGGANTGELFF. The CDR3 DNA follows: TGTGCCAGCAGCTCCCCTCGAGGGGGCGCGAACACCGGGGAGCTGTTTTTT.

This clone was found a few times. The chain employs TRBV10-3 and TRBJ2-2, with D tentatively TRBD1 (6 bases). The CDR3 totals 14 residues. CDR1 is ENHRY, CDR2 SYGVKD, per germline. The V gene lost 4 bases and the J gene lost 3 bases, with 9 bases spanning the gap. The CDR3 DNA sequence: TGTGCCATCAGTGGGGCAGGGGACACCGGGGAGCTGTTTTTT. Protein sequence: CAISGAGDTGELFF.

This clone was recorded a few times. J is TRBJ1-5 and V is TRBV9; 7 bases are a match to TRBD1. Trimming took 3 bases from V and 1 from J; bases not matched to a gene: 7. CDR1 is SGDLS, CDR2 YYNGEE, per germline. CDR3 length: 16 residues. DNA of the CDR3: TGTGCCAGCAGCGCCGGTACAGGGGAGAGCAATCAGCCCCAGCATTTT. Its translation is CASSAGTGESNQPQHF.

The chain employs TRBV6-5 and TRBJ2-7, with 9 bases fitting TRBD1. The CDR3 has 14 residues. Germline V lookup: CDR1 MNHEY, CDR2 SVGAGI. Trimming took 6 bases from V and 2 from J; bases not matched to a gene: 5. This chain's CDR3 is CASSRQGDPYEQYF. The CDR3 DNA reads TGTGCCAGCAGCAGACAGGGGGACCCCTACGAGCAGTACTTC.

The chain couples TRBV7-9 to TRBJ2-3; TRBD1 matches 10 bases. The germline gives CDR1 SEHNR, CDR2 FQNEAQ (reference sequence). The CDR3 consists of 16 residues. J lost 2 bases, V lost 5 bases, and 7 bases had no gene match. The CDR3 loop is CASSNRQGAFTDTQYF. CDR3 sequence (DNA): TGTGCCAGCAGCAACAGACAGGGGGCGTTCACAGATACGCAGTATTTT.

The chain is built from TRBV13 and TRBJ2-2, with 9 bases that match TRBD1. V shed 5 bases, J shed 6 bases, and the junction held 10 bases outside the gene matches. Germline assignment: CDR1 PRHDT and CDR2 FYEKMQ (reference sequence). The CDR3 is made up of 16 amino acids. CDR3 residues: CASSSNRGLDAGELFF. In nucleotides, the CDR3 is TGTGCCAGCAGCAGCAACAGGGGGCTGGATGCCGGGGAGCTGTTTTTT.

This sequence joins TRBV3-1 (or the pseudogene TRBV3-2) and TRBJ2-1; TRBD2 agrees at 12 bases. V lost 5 bases and J lost 3; bases outside the gene matches: 2. This CDR3 comprises 15 residues. Germline CDR1 is LGHDT and CDR2 is YNNKEL (reference sequence). CDR3 sequence: CASSRTSGNYNEQFF. CDR3 in DNA: TGTGCCAGCAGCAGGACTAGCGGGAACTACAATGAGCAGTTCTTC.

This chain joins TRBV6-2 or TRBV6-3 and TRBJ2-1; 10 bases are shared with TRBD2. The ends lost 3 bases at V and 8 bases at J; junction bases unmatched: 7. The CDR3 is made up of 15 amino acids. Germline assignment: CDR1 MNHEY and CDR2 SVGEGT. The CDR3 reads CASSYRLAGAYEQFF. The CDR3, as DNA: TGTGCCAGCAGTTATCGGCTAGCGGGAGCTTATGAGCAGTTCTTC.

The chain is built from TRBV27 and TRBJ1-6, with D perhaps TRBD1 (5 bases). Germline CDR1 MNHEY, CDR2 SMNVEV (reference sequence). This CDR3 comprises 16 residues. Trimming left V 1 base short and J 9 bases short, with 16 bases between. The CDR3 sequence: CASSLYQSQESSPLHF. As DNA, the CDR3 is TGTGCCAGCAGTTTATATCAGTCACAGGAAAGTTCACCCCTCCACTTT.

V gene TRBV27 combines with J gene TRBJ1-2, with 11 positions matching TRBD1. The CDR3 is made up of 17 amino acids. Germline trimming cut 7 bases from V and 4 bases from J; bases unmatched to any gene: 14. Germline-derived CDR1 and CDR2 are MNHEY and SMNVEV (reference sequence). In DNA, the CDR3 is TGTGCCAGCACTAAAACCAGGACAGGGGGCAGCGGCTATGGCTACACCTTC. Its protein product is CASTKTRTGGSGYGYTF.

The chain uses TRBV27 and TRBJ1-1, with 9 nucleotides matching TRBD1. Losses at the gene ends were 5 bases for V and 6 bases for J; bases not matched to a gene: 10. Germline values: CDR1 MNHEY, CDR2 SMNVEV (reference sequence). The CDR3 loop spans 15 amino acids. This CDR3 is CASSLQGARGPEAFF. In DNA, the CDR3 is TGTGCCAGCAGTCTACAGGGGGCCCGTGGGCCTGAAGCTTTCTTT.

This clone was counted a few times. The chain is built from TRBV7-9 and TRBJ2-5; TRBD2 aligns across 7 bases. The CDR3 has 15 residues. J gave up 5 bases and V 2 bases, and 8 bases lay outside the gene matches. Per germline, CDR1 SEHNR and CDR2 FQNEAQ (reference sequence). CDR3 bases: TGTGCCAGCAGCTTACTTGCGGGAGCGGGGGAGACCCAGTACTTC. Protein sequence: CASSLLAGAGETQYF.

V gene TRBV18 combines with J gene TRBJ2-1; TRBD1 matches 7 bases. Germline CDR1 KGHSH, CDR2 LQKENI. The V and J ends lost 3 bases and 5 bases, in that order; junction bases with no gene match: 7. The CDR3 is 15 residues long. As DNA, the CDR3 is TGTGCCAGCTCACCCCAGACAGGGCGAAACAATGAGCAGTTCTTC. This codes for CASSPQTGRNNEQFF. Full variable domain (outside the CDR3, taken from reference TRBV18 and TRBJ2-1): NAGVMQNPRHLVRRRGQEARLRCSPMKGHSHVYWYRQLPEEGLKFMVYLQKENIIDESGMPKERFSAEFPKEGPSILRIQQVVRGDSAAYFCASSPQTGRNNEQFFGPGTRLTVL.

The chain couples TRBV19 to TRBJ1-1, with D possibly TRBD1 on 5 matching bases. The V end lost 6 bases, the J end lost 5 bases, and 13 bases lay between the germline ends. The length of the CDR3 is 13 residues. Germline assignment: CDR1 LNHDA and CDR2 SQIVND (reference sequence). CDR3 in DNA: TGTGCCAGTAGCCAGGGTGGTGGGACTGAAGCTTTCTTT. It translates to CASSQGGGTEAFF. The variable domain in full, completed from reference TRBV19 and TRBJ1-1, reads DGGITQSPKYLFRKEGQNVTLSCEQNLNHDAMYWYRQDPGQGLRLIYYSQIVNDFQKGDIAEGYSVSREKKESFPLTVTSAQKNPTAFYLCASSQGGGTEAFFGQGTRLTVV.

The chain uses TRBV28 and TRBJ2-3, with 10 nucleotides matching TRBD2. Looked up from germline, CDR1 is MDHEN and CDR2 is SYDVKM. V shed 5 bases, J shed 1 base, and the junction held 3 bases outside the gene matches. This CDR3 has 15 amino acids. CDR3 sequence (DNA): TGTGCCAGCAGTATAGGGACTAGCGGCACAGATACGCAGTATTTT. Translating it yields CASSIGTSGTDTQYF.